The source of this T cell receptor beta chain is a study of blood T cell repertoires in COVID-19. From germline, CDR1 is LNHDA and CDR2 SQIVND (reference sequence). Trimming pared 0 bases from V and 4 bases from J, leaving 12 bases between. The CDR3 contains 15 residues. Original processing notes: Reference gene primer amplification in the assay estimated nucleated cell counts. TCRdb keeps only in-frame clones here, not all; method: immunoSEQ multiplex PCR. V, J and clone size were drawn from that table, and D and trimming were deduced from the DNA. Of over 90,000 clones listed, 86% are singletons. The gene calls are TRBV19 and TRBJ1-1; no reliable D call. The sample was peripheral blood. The sequence came from a woman between 55 and 75 years old in a cohort sampled during active or convalescent COVID-19. The CDR3 DNA reads TGTGCCAGTAGTATAGAGTCCCGGTTGAGCACTGAAGCTTTCTTT. It specifies CASSIESRLSTEAFF.